The 19 T cell receptor beta chains presented below share a single source sample, sequenced in a study of T-cell memory formation after mild COVID-19. Each CDR3 protein gets one entry after TCRdb re-called the 5' RACE reads with MiXCR. The table has 450,000 to 650,000 distinct CDR3 sequences, about a sixth seen once. Source material: PBMCs or a T cell subset sorted from them (not recorded which). The receptors were gathered from an adult woman who had mild COVID-19 (a few samples of this study predate the infection). Cell type and time point are not known.

The genes are TRBV15 and TRBJ2-7; unclear D gene. Trimming removed 0 bases from V and 6 bases from J, with 9 bases in between. The CDR3 consists of 13 residues. From germline, CDR1 is LNHNV and CDR2 YYDKDF (reference sequence). CDR3 in DNA: TGTGCCACCAGCAGAGATTGGGAAAGCGAGCAGTACTTC. Translating gives CATSRDWESEQYF.

The chain recombines TRBV10-3 with TRBJ2-4; 9 nucleotides align to TRBD2. The CDR3 totals 17 residues. In germline, CDR1 is ENHRY, CDR2 SYGVKD. J was trimmed by 0 bases and V by 2 bases; bases with no gene match: 5. CDR3 protein: CAISETGLALAKNIQYF. CDR3 in DNA: TGTGCCATCAGTGAGACTGGACTAGCGTTAGCCAAAAACATTCAGTACTTC.

There are a few counts of this clonotype. This chain uses TRBV11-2 with TRBJ2-2; 13 positions agree with TRBD2. V gave up 5 bases and J gave up 7 bases; unmatched junction bases: 10. The CDR3 totals 17 residues. The V gene's germline CDR1 is SGHAT and CDR2 FQNNGV. The CDR3 DNA is TGTGCCAGCAGCCTAGGGACTAGCGGGACCAGGAGCGGGGAGCTGTTTTTT. Protein sequence: CASSLGTSGTRSGELFF.

This rearrangement joins TRBV5-5 to TRBJ2-3; 7 nucleotides align to TRBD1. This CDR3 region has 14 residues. CDR1 and CDR2 (germline): SGHKS, YYEKEE (reference sequence). After removal of 3 bases from V and 4 bases from J, the junction contained 5 bases not matched to a gene. The CDR3 protein is CASSSGQDADTQYF. The CDR3 DNA is TGTGCCAGCAGCTCCGGACAGGACGCAGATACGCAGTATTTT.

CDR3 DNA: TGTGCCAGCAGTGTAAAGAGAATAGGGACTAGCGGGAGAAATGAGCAGTTCTTC. Protein: CASSVKRIGTSGRNEQFF. The chain uses TRBV25-1 and TRBJ2-1; 14 bases are shared with TRBD2. Trimming at V came to 4 bases and at J to 7 bases, leaving 12 bases not matched to a gene. The CDR3 sequence is 18 residues long. Germline lookup yields CDR1 MGHDK and CDR2 SYGVNS.

This clonotype has just a few counts. The CDR3 DNA sequence: TGTGCCAGCAGCCCTCGGGACAGGGGGCAGGGTGAGCAGTTCTTC. Its translation: CASSPRDRGQGEQFF. The chain couples TRBV3-1 to TRBJ2-1; 12 nucleotides align to TRBD1. This CDR3 region has 15 residues. Per germline, CDR1 LGHDT and CDR2 YNNKEL (reference sequence). V gave up 4 bases and J gave up 9 bases; unmatched junction bases: 7.

This clonotype was detected only a few times. The V call is TRBV2, the J call TRBJ1-1; D may be TRBD1 (6 bases). Trimming took off 4 bases at V and 7 bases at J, with 10 bases between the two ends. The CDR3 is made up of 12 amino acids. Germline CDR1 SNHLY, CDR2 FYNNEI. CDR3: CASSVGGGEAFF. The CDR3 nucleotides are TGTGCCAGCAGTGTTGGAGGGGGTGAAGCTTTCTTT.

The V and J genes are TRBV6-2 or TRBV6-3 and TRBJ2-7, with D possibly TRBD1 on 7 matching bases. Germline values: CDR1 MNHEY, CDR2 SVGEGT. The CDR3 length is 14 residues. V was trimmed by 2 bases and J by 2 bases, leaving 10 bases between them. The CDR3 is CASSYRRGPYEQYF. In nucleotides, the CDR3 is TGTGCCAGCAGTTACCGGAGGGGGCCCTACGAGCAGTACTTC.

This clonotype was found a few times. The rearrangement links TRBV20-1 to TRBJ2-2, with 11 bases aligning to TRBD2. This CDR3 comprises 18 residues. CDR1 DFQATT and CDR2 SNEGSKA come from the germline V gene (reference sequence). The J segment lost 2 bases and the V segment lost 1 base, leaving 9 bases of the junction unmatched. CDR3 residues: CSARARPGLAENTGELFF. CDR3 sequence (DNA): TGCAGTGCTAGAGCAAGGCCGGGACTAGCGGAAAACACCGGGGAGCTGTTTTTT.

This chain joins TRBV7-9 and TRBJ2-1; TRBD2 aligns across 13 bases. This CDR3 contains 15 residues. In germline, CDR1 is SEHNR, CDR2 FQNEAQ (reference sequence). V was pared by 6 bases and J by 7 bases, with 6 bases of the junction left unmatched. Written as DNA, the CDR3 is TGTGCCAGCAGGGAACTAGCGGGAGGGCCAAATGAGCAGTTCTTC. Translating it yields CASRELAGGPNEQFF.

This sequence joins TRBV20-1 and TRBJ2-5, with TRBD2 matching over 10 bases. Per germline, CDR1 DFQATT and CDR2 SNEGSKA (reference sequence). There are 13 residues in the CDR3. With 6 bases clipped from V and 5 bases from J, the junction kept 6 bases outside the gene matches. The CDR3 DNA reads TGCAGTGCCCCGAGCGGGAGGGTGGAGACCCAGTACTTC. This translates into CSAPSGRVETQYF.

This sequence joins TRBV19 and TRBJ1-5; D not resolved. Trimming removed 3 bases at V and 0 bases at J, with 6 bases between. Germline lookup yields CDR1 LNHDA and CDR2 SQIVND (reference sequence). This CDR3 is built from 14 residues. The CDR3 sequence is CASSIRDSNQPQHF. The DNA for the CDR3 is TGTGCCAGTAGTATTAGGGATAGCAATCAGCCCCAGCATTTT.

The chain is built from TRBV9 and TRBJ2-7; unclear D gene. V was clipped by 4 bases and J by 4 bases, with 12 bases between them. The CDR3 totals 13 residues. From germline, CDR1 is SGDLS and CDR2 YYNGEE. Here the CDR3 DNA reads TGTGCCAGCAGCCCCCGTCAGGATTACGAGCAGTACTTC. Translation: CASSPRQDYEQYF. Drawing the rest from reference TRBV9 and TRBJ2-7, the complete variable domain is DSGVTQTPKHLITATGQRVTLRCSPRSGDLSVYWYQQSLDQGLQFLIQYYNGEERAKGNILERFSAQQFPDLHSELNLSSLELGDSALYFCASSPRQDYEQYFGPGTRLTVT.

This clonotype was seen ten or more times. This chain joins TRBV7-9 and TRBJ2-7, with D hard to call. CDR1 SEHNR and CDR2 FQNEAQ come from the germline V gene (reference sequence). The CDR3 loop spans 15 amino acids. The V gene lost 1 base and the J gene lost 4 bases, with 14 bases spanning the gap. CDR3 in DNA: TGTGCCAGCAGCTTAGACCCAGGTACAAGTTACGAGCAGTACTTC. This translates into CASSLDPGTSYEQYF.

The J gene is TRBJ1-6, the V gene TRBV28, with D perhaps matching TRBD1 (5 bases). This CDR3 is built from 14 residues. V was pared by 10 bases and J by 7 bases, with 17 bases between. Per the germline V gene, CDR1 is MDHEN and CDR2 is SYDVKM. CDR3 DNA sequence: TGTGCCACCACGACAGTATTGGGGAATTCACCCCTCCACTTT. As protein: CATTTVLGNSPLHF.

The chain is built from TRBV29-1 and TRBJ2-7; unclear D gene. The CDR3 is 14 residues long. Germline V gives CDR1 SQVTM, CDR2 ANQGSEA. The germline V and J ends were trimmed by 4 bases and 0 bases, with 13 bases remaining between them. The CDR3 region has the DNA TGCAGCGTTGCAATCCAGGATGACTCCTACGAGCAGTACTTC. Translated, it gives CSVAIQDDSYEQYF.

J is TRBJ1-4 and V is TRBV25-1; TRBD1 is a possible D gene (5 bases). V was clipped by 7 bases and J by 3 bases, with 15 bases between them. Germline V lookup: CDR1 MGHDK, CDR2 SYGVNS. The CDR3 sequence is 15 residues long. As DNA, the CDR3 is TGTGCCAGCACATCTGGGGCCGGAGCTAATGAAAAACTGTTTTTT. It specifies CASTSGAGANEKLFF.

The chain links TRBV15 to TRBJ2-7, with 8 bases fitting TRBD1. The J call may be mistaken, given a closer DNA end match to TRBJ2-5. The CDR3 is 15 residues long. CDR1 and CDR2 from the germline V gene are LNHNV and YYDKDF (reference sequence). The CDR3 spells CATSREWTGLETQYF. CDR3 DNA sequence: TGTGCCACCAGCAGAGAGTGGACAGGGTTGGAGACCCAGTACTTC.

V is TRBV12-3 or TRBV12-4 and J is TRBJ1-5, with 7 bases fitting TRBD1. CDR3 length: 14 residues. V lost 7 bases to trimming and J lost 4 bases; unmatched junction nucleotides: 7. The CDR3 DNA is TGTGCCAGCAAGCGGGACAGTCCGAATCAGCCCCAGCATTTT. It encodes CASKRDSPNQPQHF.